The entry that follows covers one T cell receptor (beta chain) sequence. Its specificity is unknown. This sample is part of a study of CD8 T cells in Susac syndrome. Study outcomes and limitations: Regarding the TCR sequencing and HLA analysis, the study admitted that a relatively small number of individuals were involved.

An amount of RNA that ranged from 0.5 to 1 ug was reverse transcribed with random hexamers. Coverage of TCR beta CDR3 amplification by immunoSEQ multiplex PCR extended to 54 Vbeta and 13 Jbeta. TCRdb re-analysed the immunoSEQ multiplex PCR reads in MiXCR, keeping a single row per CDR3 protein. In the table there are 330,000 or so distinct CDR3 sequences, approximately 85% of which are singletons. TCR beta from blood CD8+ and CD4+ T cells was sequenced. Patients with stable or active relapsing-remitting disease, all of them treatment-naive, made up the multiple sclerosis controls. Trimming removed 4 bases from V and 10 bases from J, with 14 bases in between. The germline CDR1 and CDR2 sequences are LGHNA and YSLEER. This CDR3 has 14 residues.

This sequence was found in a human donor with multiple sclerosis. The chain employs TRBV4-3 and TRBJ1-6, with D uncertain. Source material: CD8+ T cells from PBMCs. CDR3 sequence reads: CASSLEWDSSPLHF. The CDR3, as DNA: TGCGCCAGCAGCCTAGAATGGGATAGCTCACCCCTCCACTTT.